This TCR beta chain was recovered during a study of T cells in Graves' hyperthyroidism and ophthalmopathy. Diagnostic assessment was based on clinical symptoms, serum thyroxine and TRAb, thyroid ultrasound and orbital computed tomography. Germline lookup yields CDR1 SEHNR and CDR2 FQNEAQ (reference sequence). V lost 4 bases and J 8 bases, leaving 15 bases between the germline ends. The CDR3 is 14 amino acids. RNA transcripts were the template for amplifying TCR beta CDR3 regions. RT-PCR in the first round (using the HTBI primer set) targeted the TCR CDR3. TCRdb passed the multiplex PCR reads through MiXCR, listing each CDR3 protein once. The data show approximately 400,000 distinct CDR3 sequences, with more than 15% seen just once and approximately 8% held by the top ten. This clonotype was seen repeatedly, ten times or more.

The chain recombines TRBV7-9 with TRBJ2-1; possibly TRBD1 for D (5 bases). The source material was blood. The TCR originated in a young woman with Graves' hyperthyroidism. For the CDR3, the DNA is TGTGCCAGCAGCTCTTTTCAGGGTTACGATGAGCAGTTCTTC. It encodes CASSSFQGYDEQFF.